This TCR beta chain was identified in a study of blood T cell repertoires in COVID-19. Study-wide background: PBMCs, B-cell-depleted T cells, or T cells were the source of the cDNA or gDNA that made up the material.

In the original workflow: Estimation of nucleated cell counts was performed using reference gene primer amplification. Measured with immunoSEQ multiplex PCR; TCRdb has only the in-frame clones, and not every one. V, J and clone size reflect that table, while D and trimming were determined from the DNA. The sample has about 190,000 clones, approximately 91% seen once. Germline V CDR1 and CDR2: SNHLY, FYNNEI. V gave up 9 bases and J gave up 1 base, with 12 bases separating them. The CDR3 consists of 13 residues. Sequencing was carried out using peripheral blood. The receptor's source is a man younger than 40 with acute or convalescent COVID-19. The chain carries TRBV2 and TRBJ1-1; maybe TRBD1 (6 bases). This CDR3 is CARPGHRNTEAFF. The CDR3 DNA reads TGTGCCAGACCGGGACACCGGAACACTGAAGCTTTCTTT.